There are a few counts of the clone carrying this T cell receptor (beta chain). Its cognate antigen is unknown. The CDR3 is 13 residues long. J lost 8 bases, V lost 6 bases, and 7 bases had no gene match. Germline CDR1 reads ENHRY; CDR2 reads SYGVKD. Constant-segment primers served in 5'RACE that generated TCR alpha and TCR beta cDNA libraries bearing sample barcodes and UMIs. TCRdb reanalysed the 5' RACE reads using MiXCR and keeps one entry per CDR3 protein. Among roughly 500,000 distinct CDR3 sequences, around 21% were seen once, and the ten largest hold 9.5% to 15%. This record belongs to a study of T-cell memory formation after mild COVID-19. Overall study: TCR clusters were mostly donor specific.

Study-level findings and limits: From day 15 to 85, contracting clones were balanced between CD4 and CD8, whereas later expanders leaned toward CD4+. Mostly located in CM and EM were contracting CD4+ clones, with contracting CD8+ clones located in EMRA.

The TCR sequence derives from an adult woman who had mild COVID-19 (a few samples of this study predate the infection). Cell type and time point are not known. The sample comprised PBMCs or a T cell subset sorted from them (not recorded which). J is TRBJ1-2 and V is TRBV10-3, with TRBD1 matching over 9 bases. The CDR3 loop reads CAISLQGARGYTF. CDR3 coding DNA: TGTGCCATCAGCCTACAGGGGGCGAGGGGCTACACCTTC.